The next 27 T cell receptor beta chains were all read from a single sample in a study of T cell repertoires in cytomegalovirus infection (dated by TCRdb to about 2019). The sequencing machine was an Illumina HiSeq 1500. TCRdb trimmed the raw reads at Q25, called clones with MiXCR and kept productive beta chains. All rows with the same CDR3 protein become a single entry with the most common DNA and genes. Here the sample has under 150,000 distinct CDR3 sequences; 20% to 30% occur a single time. The ten largest account for 34% of the sample. These TCRs' antigens remain unknown. The specimen sequenced was PBMCs, sequenced either directly or after in vitro stimulation (not recorded which). These receptors all come from a human donor in good health (CMV status not recorded). Some clones in this sample may be carry-over from other donors' samples.

CDR3 sequence: CASSLTGQRYEQFF. CDR3 nucleotides: TGTGCCAGCAGCCTTACGGGACAGAGATATGAGCAGTTCTTC. This rearrangement joins TRBV6-2 or TRBV6-3 to TRBJ2-1; TRBD1 matches 7 bases. The length of the CDR3 is 14 residues. After removal of 6 bases from V and 8 bases from J, the junction contained 10 bases not matched to a gene. The germline V gene encodes CDR1 MNHEY and CDR2 SVGEGT.

This chain joins TRBV19 and TRBJ1-4; no firm D call. This CDR3 spans 14 amino acids. V was cut by 1 base and J by 5 bases, with 8 bases left in between. Per the germline V gene, CDR1 is LNHDA and CDR2 is SQIVND (reference sequence). Here the CDR3 reads CASSIAGRNEKLFF. The CDR3 DNA follows: TGTGCCAGTAGTATAGCCGGGAGAAATGAAAAACTGTTTTTT. Together with reference TRBV19 and TRBJ1-4, the CDR3 gives the full variable domain: DGGITQSPKYLFRKEGQNVTLSCEQNLNHDAMYWYRQDPGQGLRLIYYSQIVNDFQKGDIAEGYSVSREKKESFPLTVTSAQKNPTAFYLCASSIAGRNEKLFFGSGTQLSVL.

CDR3 sequence: CASSLPRRGGRAFF. CDR3 in DNA: TGTGCCAGCAGTTTACCCCGCCGAGGAGGGAGGGCTTTCTTT. V gene TRBV28 combines with J gene TRBJ1-1; no reliable D call. Germline lookup yields CDR1 MDHEN and CDR2 SYDVKM. The CDR3 is 14 amino acids. With 2 bases removed from V and 11 bases from J, the gap between germline ends came to 18 bases.

The DNA of the CDR3 is TGTGCCAGCAGTAGGGGCGGGAGCTTAGGGGAGCAGTACGTC. It specifies CASSRGGSLGEQYV. This chain uses TRBV2 with TRBJ2-7, with 7 bases fitting TRBD2. Germline CDR1 reads SNHLY; CDR2 reads FYNNEI. The ends lost 5 bases at V and 7 bases at J; junction bases unmatched: 11. The CDR3 totals 14 residues.

A few counts support this clonotype. This rearrangement joins TRBV4-1 to TRBJ2-1; 11 bases match TRBD2. The V segment lost 3 bases and the J segment 7 bases; nucleotides outside the gene matches: 11. CDR1 and CDR2 from the germline V gene are MGHRA and YSYEKL. This CDR3 comprises 17 residues. The CDR3 sequence is CASSQEGWGLAANEQFF. DNA for the CDR3: TGCGCCAGCAGCCAGGAAGGGTGGGGACTAGCGGCGAATGAGCAGTTCTTC.

This sequence joins TRBV12-3 or TRBV12-4 and TRBJ2-2, with TRBD1 identical over 8 bases. The CDR3 consists of 15 residues. The V gene end was trimmed by 5 bases and the J gene end by 1 base; junction bases not matched to a gene: 3. CDR3 sequence reads: CASSGQGLNTGELFF. As DNA, the CDR3 is TGTGCCAGCAGTGGACAGGGACTGAACACCGGGGAGCTGTTTTTT.

The chain couples TRBV4-1 to TRBJ2-7; D may be TRBD2 (6 bases). Germline CDR1 is MGHRA and CDR2 is YSYEKL. The CDR3 contains 15 residues. V was pared by 0 bases and J by 2 bases, with 11 bases between. CDR3 DNA: TGCGCCAGCAGCCAAGAGGGAGGAATAACCTACGAGCAGTACTTC. The encoded protein is CASSQEGGITYEQYF.

The chain is built from TRBV19 and TRBJ1-5; no definite D call. V lost 6 bases to trimming and J lost 6 bases, with 21 bases between them. The germline CDR1 and CDR2 sequences are LNHDA and SQIVND (reference sequence). The CDR3 covers 16 residues. As DNA, the CDR3 is TGTGCCAGTAGCTGGAGACATTCTCAAGGCGGTCAGCCCCAGCATTTT. The encoded protein is CASSWRHSQGGQPQHF.

The gene calls are TRBV25-1 and TRBJ2-3; the D gene is possibly TRBD2 (5 bases). The CDR3 runs 13 residues. Germline V gene lookup returns CDR1 MGHDK and CDR2 SYGVNS. V lost 6 bases to trimming and J lost 0 bases, with 7 bases between them. This CDR3 is CASSDYSTDTQYF. As DNA, the CDR3 is TGTGCCAGCAGCGACTATAGCACAGATACGCAGTATTTT.

The chain uses TRBV7-9 and TRBJ1-3; the D is unclear. CDR3 length: 16 amino acids. The germline V gene has CDR1 SEHNR and CDR2 FQNEAQ (reference sequence). Trimming shortened V by 5 bases and J by 2 bases, and 16 bases separated the two germline ends. CDR3 residues: CASSPVGPATGNTIYF. DNA of the CDR3: TGTGCCAGCAGCCCAGTCGGACCAGCTACTGGAAACACCATATATTTT.

V is TRBV12-3 or TRBV12-4 and J is TRBJ1-5; D unresolved. The CDR3 contains 12 residues. V shed 3 bases and J shed 10 bases, with 10 bases lying between them. The CDR3 is CASSFEPLPQHF. In DNA, the CDR3 is TGTGCCAGCAGTTTCGAACCTCTTCCCCAGCATTTT.

This clonotype was observed a few times. V and J are TRBV7-2 and TRBJ2-7; D is uncertain. V was pared by 1 base and J by 5 bases, with 9 bases between. The CDR3 consists of 13 residues. Germline CDR1 is SGHTA and CDR2 is FQGNSA. The CDR3 region has the DNA TGTGCCAGCAGCTTAGGACTCGGCAACGAGCAGTACTTC. Amino acids: CASSLGLGNEQYF.

The chain has TRBV5-6 and TRBJ1-1, with 8 bases that match TRBD1. Germline CDR1 reads SGHDT; CDR2 reads YYEEEE. The length of the CDR3 is 14 residues. V was pared by 4 bases and J by 4 bases, with 6 bases of the junction left unmatched. CDR3 sequence: CASSRYDRGTEAFF. DNA for the CDR3: TGTGCCAGCAGCCGATATGACAGGGGCACTGAAGCTTTCTTT.

As regards this clonotype: This may be a read error: a much more frequent sequence differs by one nucleotide. V and J are TRBV7-2 and TRBJ2-3; D ambiguous. Germline CDR1 is SGHTA and CDR2 is FQGNSA. The V and J ends lost 0 bases and 3 bases respectively, with 16 bases between them. CDR3 length equals 17 residues. CDR3 sequence reads: CASSLASGQEWTDTQYF. The CDR3 bases are TGTGCCAGCAGCTTAGCCTCCGGGCAGGAGTGGACAGATACGCAGTATTTT.

The chain links TRBV20-1 to TRBJ2-6; D is possibly TRBD1 (6 bases). Germline V gives CDR1 DFQATT, CDR2 SNEGSKA (reference sequence). V was cut by 6 bases and J by 1 base, with 10 bases left in between. The CDR3 contains 14 residues. CDR3 amino acids: CSAPGQSGANVLTF. CDR3 coding DNA: TGCAGTGCACCCGGACAGTCTGGGGCCAACGTCCTGACTTTC.

This clonotype was counted between two and nine times. The rearrangement joins TRBV10-3 to TRBJ2-1; 7 nucleotides line up with TRBD2. Trimming removed 6 bases from V and 1 base from J; junction bases left unmatched: 0. CDR1 is ENHRY, CDR2 SYGVKD, per germline. There are 13 residues in the CDR3. The CDR3 nucleotides are TGTGCCATCAGAGCGGGGTCCTACAATGAGCAGTTCTTC. Translation: CAIRAGSYNEQFF.

This clonotype qualifies as medium-sized. The chain uses TRBV12-3 or TRBV12-4 and TRBJ1-3; D gene ambiguous. With 4 bases removed from V and 4 bases from J, the gap between germline ends came to 5 bases. The CDR3 has 12 residues. The CDR3 DNA reads as TGTGCCAGCAGTTCCCCGGGAAACACCATATATTTT. As protein: CASSSPGNTIYF.

This clonotype was found a few times. The chain has TRBV15 and TRBJ2-3; TRBD2 aligns across 8 bases. Trimming at V came to 3 bases and at J to 1 base, leaving 6 bases not matched to a gene. The CDR3 contains 16 residues. Germline loops: CDR1 LNHNV, CDR2 YYDKDF (reference sequence). The CDR3 coding sequence is TGTGCCACCAGCAGCAGGACTAGCAGACGCACAGATACGCAGTATTTT. It specifies CATSSRTSRRTDTQYF.

The chain recombines TRBV2 with TRBJ1-1, with TRBD1 identical over 8 bases. The CDR3 is 14 amino acids. From germline, CDR1 is SNHLY and CDR2 FYNNEI. J lost 4 bases, V lost 3 bases, and 4 bases had no gene match. CDR3 nucleotides: TGTGCCAGCAGTGATTACAGGGGGGTCACTGAAGCTTTCTTT. Protein sequence: CASSDYRGVTEAFF.

J is TRBJ1-5 and V is TRBV14; D ambiguous. The CDR3 consists of 10 residues. Trimming took off 4 bases at V and 9 bases at J, with 4 bases between the two ends. Germline V gene lookup returns CDR1 SGHDN and CDR2 FVKESK. The CDR3 reads CASSLGPQHF. Written as DNA, the CDR3 is TGTGCCAGCAGCCTCGGGCCCCAGCATTTT.

This chain connects TRBV20-1 to TRBJ1-6; 11 bases are shared with TRBD1. Per germline, CDR1 DFQATT and CDR2 SNEGSKA (reference sequence). The J segment lost 8 bases and the V segment lost 2 bases, leaving 5 bases of the junction unmatched. CDR3 length: 15 residues. The DNA of the CDR3 is TGCAGTGCTAGACCCGGGACAGGGGGTGATTCACCCCTCCACTTT. Amino acid sequence: CSARPGTGGDSPLHF.

The V and J genes are TRBV27 and TRBJ1-1, with D possibly TRBD1 on 5 matching bases. Germline V lookup: CDR1 MNHEY, CDR2 SMNVEV (reference sequence). The CDR3 covers 13 residues. V dropped 2 bases and J dropped 3 bases, with 7 bases sitting between them. The DNA for the CDR3 is TGTGCCAGCAGTTTAGGCAGGGACACTGAAGCTTTCTTT. As protein: CASSLGRDTEAFF.

This clonotype was seen more than once but under ten times. The chain couples TRBV4-2 to TRBJ2-3; TRBD2 matches 8 bases. The CDR3 consists of 15 residues. From germline, CDR1 is LGHNA and CDR2 YNFKEQ. V gave up 4 bases and J gave up 2 bases; unmatched junction bases: 5. Here the CDR3 DNA reads TGTGCCAGCAGCCTCAAGCGGGAGTACACAGATACGCAGTATTTT. Translated, it gives CASSLKREYTDTQYF.

The chain has TRBV5-1 and TRBJ2-7; tentatively, D is TRBD1 (7 bases). CDR1 is SGHRS and CDR2 is YFSETQ in the germline V gene. The CDR3 covers 15 residues. V lost 0 bases and J lost 6, with 16 bases in between. CDR3 sequence (DNA): TGCGCCAGCAGCTTGGAAAGGGGGCTGGGAGGCGAGCAGTACTTC. It yields the protein CASSLERGLGGEQYF.

The chain is built from TRBV19 and TRBJ2-5; no firm D call. V lost 3 bases to trimming and J lost 5 bases, with 4 bases between them. Germline CDR1 and CDR2: LNHDA and SQIVND (reference sequence). There are 11 residues in the CDR3. The CDR3 nucleotides read TGTGCCAGTAGTATCTCCGAGACCCAGTACTTC. This gives the protein CASSISETQYF.

Only a few counts were recorded for this clonotype. This rearrangement joins TRBV7-2 to TRBJ2-7; 13 bases align to TRBD2. This CDR3 has 16 amino acids. Germline loops: CDR1 SGHTA, CDR2 FQGNSA. The ends lost 5 bases at V and 0 bases at J; junction bases unmatched: 4. The CDR3 protein is CASSDWTSGSSYEQYV. The CDR3 nucleotides are TGTGCCAGCAGCGACTGGACTAGCGGGAGCTCCTACGAGCAGTACGTC.

There are many counts of this clonotype. This chain uses TRBV4-2 with TRBJ1-1; D may be TRBD1 (5 bases). The CDR3 consists of 16 residues. CDR1 and CDR2 from the germline V gene are LGHNA and YNFKEQ. Trimming pared 0 bases from V and 3 bases from J, leaving 14 bases between. The CDR3 region is CASSQDLPGFYTEAFF. For the CDR3, the DNA is TGTGCCAGCAGCCAAGATCTCCCAGGGTTCTACACTGAAGCTTTCTTT.